The rows below give T cell receptor beta chains drawn from one sample of a study of T cell responses to AZD1222 COVID-19 vaccine. The method was immunoSEQ multiplex PCR; TCRdb's version includes in-frame clones alone and lacks a portion of them. The data show about 130,000 clones, 80% to 90% seen once. The sample consisted of peripheral blood, taken on day 0 of MenACWY control vaccination. Receptor source: an adult in good health. The CDR3 runs from the conserved cysteine through the conserved F or W. D genes are given only for firm matches. Only some rows state a clone size, as once, few, many or a class for expanded clones.

d_call j_call clone_size v_call cdr3_nt cdr3_aa
. TRBJ2-7 . TRBV5-1 TGCGCCAGCAGCTTCACAGGGAACTACGAGCAGTACTTC CASSFTGNYEQYF
. TRBJ1-1 . TRBV19 TGTGCCAGTTATAACATGAACACTGAAGCTTTCTTT CASYNMNTEAFF
. TRBJ1-2 . TRBV28 TGTGCCAGCAGTTGGACCCTTAGGGACTATGGCTACACCTTC CASSWTLRDYGYTF
. TRBJ1-1 . TRBV28 TGTGCCAGCAAGTTTCTGGTGGGCACTGAAGCTTTCTTT CASKFLVGTEAFF
. TRBJ1-5 . TRBV19 TGTGCCAGTAGTAGCGTGTCCAATCAGCCCCAGCATTTT CASSSVSNQPQHF
TRBD1 TRBJ2-7 . TRBV28 TGTGCCAGCAGCCGTGACAGGGTCCACGAGCAGTACTTC CASSRDRVHEQYF
. TRBJ2-3 . TRBV3-1/TRBV3-2 TGTGCCAGCAGCCAAGCGAGAGGAGATACGCAGTATTTT CASSQARGDTQYF
. TRBJ1-5 . TRBV2 TGTGCCAGCAGTGAAGGGACCTTTCAACATCAGCCCCAGCATTTT CASSEGTFQHQPQHF
TRBD1 TRBJ2-5 . TRBV5-1 TGCGCCAGCAGCTTTATGGGACAGGGGCAAGAGACCCAGTACTTC CASSFMGQGQETQYF
. TRBJ1-1 . TRBV18 TGTGCCAGCTCACCGCGGACGGCGGACACTGAAGCTTTCTTT CASSPRTADTEAFF
. TRBJ2-1 . TRBV4-1 TGCGCCAGCAGCCATACCTTAGCGAAACCTGACAATGAGCAGTTCTTC CASSHTLAKPDNEQFF
. TRBJ1-2 . TRBV24-1 TGTGCCACCAGGGACACTAACTATGGCTACACCTTC CATRDTNYGYTF
. TRBJ2-7 . TRBV13 TGTGCCAGCAGCTTCGACCGCGACTCCTACGAGCAGTACTTC CASSFDRDSYEQYF
TRBD1 TRBJ1-2 . TRBV7-9 TGTGCCAGCAGCTTTAGACAGGGGGCCTTGGATGGCTACACCTTC CASSFRQGALDGYTF
TRBD1 TRBJ2-3 . TRBV5-1 TGCGCCAGCAGCCCTTCCCCGGGACAGGGAGGAAATACGCAGTATTTT CASSPSPGQGGNTQYF
. TRBJ2-2 . TRBV12-3/TRBV12-4 TGTGCCAGCAGTTTATGGGGGGCCGGGGAGCTGTTTTTT CASSLWGAGELFF
TRBD2 TRBJ2-7 . TRBV2 TGTGCCAGCAGGCAACTAGCGGGAGGGCCCAGCGAGCAGTACTTC CASRQLAGGPSEQYF
. TRBJ1-4 . TRBV6-6 TGTGCCAGCAGGGAGTATACGAATGAAAAACTGTTTTTT CASREYTNEKLFF
. TRBJ2-1 . TRBV19 TGTGCCAGTAGTGAACTAGTTATCCATGAGCAGTTCTTC CASSELVIHEQFF
. TRBJ2-7 . TRBV2 TGTGCCAGCGGAACAACGAGCTCCTACGAGCAGTACTTC CASGTTSSYEQYF
. TRBJ1-6 . TRBV2 TGTGCCAGCAGTGAGAGCTCCTATAATTCACCCCTCCACTTT CASSESSYNSPLHF
. TRBJ2-1 . TRBV7-2 TGTGCCAGCAGCTTAGGGTTCACTAGGGGTGAGCAGTTCTTC CASSLGFTRGEQFF
. TRBJ2-2 . TRBV6-5 TGTGCCAGCACCCTAGTGGTCACCGGGGAGCTGTTTTTT CASTLVVTGELFF
. TRBJ2-7 once TRBV6-1 TGTGCCAGCAGTGGGGGAATCAGGACCAGGACGGGTTACGAGCAGTACTTC CASSGGIRTRTGYEQYF
. TRBJ1-1 . TRBV4-1 TGCGCCAGCAGCCAAGGGCCACCAAACACTGAAGCTTTCTTT CASSQGPPNTEAFF
TRBD1 TRBJ1-3 . TRBV5-4 TGTGCCAGCAGCGGGGGGACAGGGGGCCCTCGGGACACCATATATTTT CASSGGTGGPRDTIYF
TRBD1 TRBJ2-5 . TRBV18 TGTGCCAGCTCACAGGGACAGAGAGAGACCCAGTACTTC CASSQGQRETQYF
. TRBJ1-3 . TRBV3-1/TRBV3-2 TGTGCCAGCAGCCAAGGGCGATACTCTGGAAACACCATATATTTT CASSQGRYSGNTIYF
TRBD2 TRBJ2-2 . TRBV18 TGTGCCAGCTCACCCCAACTAGCGCCCGGGGAGCTGTTTTTT CASSPQLAPGELFF
. TRBJ1-5 . TRBV6-1 TGTGCCAGCAGTGAAGGCAATCAGCCCCAGCATTTT CASSEGNQPQHF
TRBD1 TRBJ1-2 . TRBV23-1 TGCGCCATCCCGGGACAGATCTATGGCTACACCTTC CAIPGQIYGYTF
. TRBJ1-4 . TRBV5-6 TGTGCCAGCAGCTTGGGGTTCGGGGGTAATGAAAAACTGTTTTTT CASSLGFGGNEKLFF